This paragraph reports one TCR beta chain. No antigen is known for it. The data were obtained in a study of T cells in Graves' hyperthyroidism and ophthalmopathy. General study results and limits: Patients with ophthalmopathy were separated from those with stable hyperthyroidism by a 13 V-J model. In the blood, most expanded thyroid clonotypes above 0.001 appeared as well.

The CDR3 extends over 17 amino acids. Looked up from germline, CDR1 is MNHNS and CDR2 is SASEGT. V dropped 4 bases and J dropped 5; count of bases not matched to a gene: 12. RNA transcripts served as the template for amplifying TCR beta CDR3 regions. First-round RT-PCR with HTBI primers amplified the TCR CDR3 region. TCRdb re-analysed the multiplex PCR reads in MiXCR, keeping a single row per CDR3 protein. The data contain 600,000 to 900,000 distinct CDR3 sequences, less than 20% of them singletons. Stable hyperthyroidism: no ophthalmopathy progression over 18 months of follow-up. The study enrolled patients aged 18 to 65 with newly diagnosed hyperthyroidism of under 2 months' duration.

J is TRBJ2-1 and V is TRBV6-1, with 9 bases that match TRBD2. This receptor was taken from a man between 18 and 35 years old with Graves' hyperthyroidism. Material: blood. CDR3 loop: CASSARHHRLADNEQFF. DNA for the CDR3: TGTGCCAGCAGTGCGCGCCACCACAGACTAGCGGACAATGAGCAGTTCTTC.